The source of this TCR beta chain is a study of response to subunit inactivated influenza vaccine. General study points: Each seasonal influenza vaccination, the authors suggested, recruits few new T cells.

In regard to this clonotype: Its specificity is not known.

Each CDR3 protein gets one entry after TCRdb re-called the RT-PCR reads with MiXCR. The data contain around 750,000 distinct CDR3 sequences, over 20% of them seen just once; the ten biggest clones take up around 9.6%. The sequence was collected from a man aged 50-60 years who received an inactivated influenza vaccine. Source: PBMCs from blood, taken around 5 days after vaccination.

CDR3 DNA sequence: TGTGCCATCAGAGCACAGGGTGAAGAGACCCAGTACTTC. Translated: CAIRAQGEETQYF. The chain employs TRBV10-3 and TRBJ2-5, with D possibly matching TRBD1 (6 bases). The V gene lost 6 bases and the J gene lost 3 bases, with 11 bases spanning the gap. CDR1 and CDR2 from the germline V gene are ENHRY and SYGVKD. The length of the CDR3 is 13 residues.